Below, 15 T cell receptor beta chains from the same sample are listed, as sequenced in a study of identical twins. TCRdb re-derived calls from the 5' RACE reads in MiXCR, one entry per CDR3 protein. The sample lists 690,000 or so distinct CDR3 sequences; 8.5% to 9.5% were seen once. The same sample was also used in a study of yellow fever vaccine responses in identical twins.

The sample consisted of PBMCs. All receptors derive from a woman aged 18-30 years in good health.

J is TRBJ1-5 and V is TRBV2; 7 bases match TRBD1. Germline V lookup: CDR1 SNHLY, CDR2 FYNNEI. Trimming removed 3 bases from V and 0 bases from J; junction bases left unmatched: 2. The CDR3 covers 15 residues. CDR3 in amino acids: CASSDRDSSNQPQHF. In DNA form, the CDR3 reads TGTGCCAGCAGTGACCGGGACAGTAGCAATCAGCCCCAGCATTTT.

This clonotype occurred a few times. The chain couples TRBV25-1 to TRBJ1-1; D unresolved. The V end was cut by 7 bases, the J end by 2 bases, with 17 bases between. CDR1 is MGHDK and CDR2 is SYGVNS in the germline V gene. This CDR3 comprises 15 residues. CDR3 DNA sequence: TGTGCCAGCATCGCCCAGGACGGCCTAAACACTGAAGCTTTCTTT. It codes for CASIAQDGLNTEAFF.

V gene TRBV10-3 combines with J gene TRBJ1-5; a possible D gene is TRBD1 (5 bases). Per the germline V gene, CDR1 is ENHRY and CDR2 is SYGVKD. The CDR3 covers 15 residues. With 2 bases removed from V and 0 bases from J, the gap between germline ends came to 8 bases. The CDR3 DNA reads as TGTGCCATCAGTGAGCACAGGAGTAGCAATCAGCCCCAGCATTTT. Its translation: CAISEHRSSNQPQHF.

This clonotype was detected only once. J is TRBJ2-3 and V is TRBV6-5; 7 nucleotides line up with TRBD1. Germline CDR1 MNHEY, CDR2 SVGAGI. This CDR3 region has 18 residues. V gave up 4 bases and J gave up 0 bases; unmatched junction bases: 13. The CDR3: CASSSTGVWGTSTDTQYF. In nucleotides, the CDR3 is TGTGCCAGCAGTTCCACAGGGGTGTGGGGTACTAGCACAGATACGCAGTATTTT.

The table lists this clonotype with a few counts. V usage is TRBV11-2 and J usage is TRBJ2-1; 10 bases are shared with TRBD2. The CDR3 consists of 16 residues. CDR1 is SGHAT and CDR2 is FQNNGV in the germline V gene. V shed 5 bases and J 1 base; nucleotides not matched to a gene: 5. CDR3 sequence (DNA): TGTGCCAGCAGCCCTAGCGGGGGCTTTTCCTACAATGAGCAGTTCTTC. It is translated as CASSPSGGFSYNEQFF.

The V and J genes are TRBV5-1 and TRBJ2-7; 11 bases are a match to TRBD1. Germline CDR1 SGHRS, CDR2 YFSETQ. This CDR3 spans 15 amino acids. The ends lost 6 bases at V and 3 bases at J; junction bases unmatched: 8. CDR3 region: CASKFSGTGGYEQYF. The CDR3 nucleotides read TGCGCCAGCAAATTCTCCGGGACAGGGGGCTACGAGCAGTACTTC.

This clonotype occurred many times. The J gene is TRBJ2-2, the V gene TRBV24-1; 9 bases map to TRBD2. With 5 bases clipped from V and 4 bases from J, the junction kept 13 bases outside the gene matches. The CDR3 covers 18 residues. Germline-derived CDR1 and CDR2 are KGHDR and SFDVKD. CDR3 coding DNA: TGTGCCACCAGTGCACCTCCGGGGACTAGCCGAGCCACCGGGGAGCTGTTTTTT. It translates to CATSAPPGTSRATGELFF.

This clonotype was observed at least ten times. CDR3 in DNA: TGTGCCAGCCGGGCGGGAGGGTCCTACGAGCAGTACTTC. This sequence encodes CASRAGGSYEQYF. The genes are TRBV6-1 and TRBJ2-7, with 9 bases identical to TRBD2. CDR3 length equals 13 residues. V shed 8 bases and J 1 base; nucleotides not matched to a gene: 3. Germline loops: CDR1 MNHNS, CDR2 SASEGT.

The sample holds a few counts of this clonotype. V usage is TRBV5-1 and J usage is TRBJ2-5, with a possible D match to TRBD2 (6 bases). V lost 0 bases, J lost 0 bases, and 12 bases lay in between. Germline lookup yields CDR1 SGHRS and CDR2 YFSETQ. This CDR3 has 16 residues. CDR3 amino acids: CASSLGLRGYQETQYF. The DNA of the CDR3 is TGCGCCAGCAGCTTGGGTCTACGGGGGTACCAAGAGACCCAGTACTTC.

This clonotype was counted only a few times. The V and J genes are TRBV7-2 and TRBJ2-3, with D uncertain. CDR1 is SGHTA and CDR2 is FQGNSA in the germline V gene. The CDR3 contains 14 residues. The germline V and J ends were trimmed by 2 bases and 2 bases, with 8 bases remaining between them. The CDR3 DNA is TGTGCCAGCAGCTTAATCGTCTACACAGATACGCAGTATTTT. Amino acid sequence: CASSLIVYTDTQYF.

CDR3 DNA sequence: TGTGCCAGCACCCACCTGGGGAAGGGCGACTACGAGCAGTACTTC. This codes for CASTHLGKGDYEQYF. The chain couples TRBV12-3 or TRBV12-4 to TRBJ2-7; D is undetermined. CDR3 size: 15 residues. The V end lost 7 bases, the J end lost 3 bases, and 19 bases lay between the germline ends.

This chain joins TRBV29-1 and TRBJ2-7; the match to TRBD1 covers 9 bases. The V segment lost 1 base and the J segment 5 bases; nucleotides outside the gene matches: 0. CDR3 size: 12 residues. Germline V gives CDR1 SQVTM, CDR2 ANQGSEA. In DNA, the CDR3 is TGCAGCGTTGAAGGACAGGGGGACGAGCAGTACTTC. This sequence encodes CSVEGQGDEQYF.

Of note for this clonotype: One end of the junction varies from germline; a read error may be responsible. The chain recombines TRBV20-1 with TRBJ2-7, with 13 positions matching TRBD2. From germline, CDR1 is DFQATT and CDR2 SNEGSKA (reference sequence). CDR3 length: 17 residues. In DNA form, the CDR3 reads TGCTGTGCTAAATTTCAGCCGGGACTAGCGGGGCACTACGAGCAGTACTTC. This encodes CCAKFQPGLAGHYEQYF.

The chain employs TRBV9 and TRBJ2-2; either TRBD1 or TRBD2 may fit D (5 bases each). Trimming stripped 0 bases from V and 4 bases from J, with 13 bases between. This CDR3 has 16 residues. Germline CDR1 is SGDLS and CDR2 is YYNGEE. This CDR3 reads CASSVASQGVTGELFF. CDR3 bases: TGTGCCAGCAGCGTAGCTTCCCAGGGAGTCACCGGGGAGCTGTTTTTT.

This clonotype has just a few counts. The rearrangement joins TRBV15 to TRBJ2-6; TRBD1 agrees at 7 bases. The J segment lost 0 bases and the V segment lost 6 bases, leaving 14 bases of the junction unmatched. The CDR3 has 19 amino acids. CDR1 and CDR2 from the germline V gene are LNHNV and YYDKDF (reference sequence). The CDR3 loop is CATRARQGEVTSGANVLTF. The CDR3 DNA sequence: TGTGCCACCAGAGCGAGACAGGGCGAAGTAACCTCTGGGGCCAACGTCCTGACTTTC.